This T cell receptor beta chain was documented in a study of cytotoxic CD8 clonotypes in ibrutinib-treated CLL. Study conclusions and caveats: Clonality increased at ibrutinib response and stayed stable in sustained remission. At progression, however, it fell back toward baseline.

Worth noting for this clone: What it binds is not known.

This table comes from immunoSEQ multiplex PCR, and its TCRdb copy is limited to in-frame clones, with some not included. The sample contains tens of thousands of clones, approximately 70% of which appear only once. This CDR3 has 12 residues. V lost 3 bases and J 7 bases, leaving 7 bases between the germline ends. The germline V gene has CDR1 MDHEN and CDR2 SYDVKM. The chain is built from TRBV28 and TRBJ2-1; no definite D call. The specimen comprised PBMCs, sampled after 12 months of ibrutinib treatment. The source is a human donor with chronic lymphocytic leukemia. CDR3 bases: TGTGCCAGCAGTTTGGGCGAGAATGAGCAGTTCTTC. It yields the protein CASSLGENEQFF.